The T cell receptor beta chain under discussion was sequenced for a study of CD8 T cells in ankylosing spondylitis. There are 15 residues in the CDR3. The V gene's germline CDR1 is ENHRY and CDR2 SYGVKD. The V gene end was trimmed by 2 bases and the J gene end by 7 bases; junction bases not matched to a gene: 9. Ten or more counts support this clonotype. Preparation of TCR beta libraries was done by quantitative 5'-RACE with molecular barcodes. TCRdb reprocessed the 5' RACE reads with MiXCR, giving one entry per CDR3 protein. The sample records about 130,000 distinct CDR3 sequences, about 6.7% being singletons.

The sequence was obtained from a female donor with ankylosing spondylitis or in good health (not recorded which). This chain joins TRBV10-3 and TRBJ1-2, with 8 nucleotides matching TRBD1. The source material was blood, either unsorted or a sorted T cell fraction (not recorded which). CDR3 loop: CAISEAPGQVFGYTF. The CDR3 nucleotides read TGTGCCATCAGTGAGGCCCCGGGACAGGTCTTTGGCTACACCTTC.